This passage covers 25 T cell receptor beta chains from one sample sequenced in a study of T cell responses to AZD1222 COVID-19 vaccine. TCRdb's table, derived via immunoSEQ multiplex PCR, lists solely in-frame clones and lacks some. This table holds 150,000 to 200,000 clones, roughly 90% found once. Sample: peripheral blood, taken on day 0 of AZD1222 vaccination. Every receptor here comes from an adult in good health.

The genes are TRBV23-1 and TRBJ2-7, with D possibly matching TRBD1 (6 bases). TRBV23-1 is an ORF; its function is uncertain. The length of the CDR3 is 14 residues. V was pared by 3 bases and J by 9 bases, with 18 bases between. CDR3 sequence: CASSHPGPKTGQYF. CDR3 coding DNA: TGCGCCAGCAGTCATCCAGGACCCAAGACAGGGCAGTACTTC.

This clone was seen once. The chain joins TRBV9 to TRBJ2-3; TRBD1 is a possible D gene (5 bases). The CDR3 spans 16 residues. Trimming stripped 3 bases from V and 1 base from J, with 15 bases between. Germline lookup yields CDR1 SGDLS and CDR2 YYNGEE. The CDR3 here is CASSGAKGIGTDTQYF. The DNA for the CDR3 is TGTGCCAGCAGCGGGGCTAAGGGGATCGGCACAGATACGCAGTATTTT.

The chain employs TRBV20-1 and TRBJ2-7; maybe TRBD2 (6 bases). V was shortened by 6 bases and J by 2 bases, with 8 bases between the two germline ends. The CDR3 spans 11 residues. Looked up from germline, CDR1 is DFQATT and CDR2 is SNEGSKA (reference sequence). The CDR3 region has the DNA TGCAGTGCAGGCGGGACCTACGAGCAGTACTTC. It yields the protein CSAGGTYEQYF.

Only a few counts were recorded for this clone. V usage is TRBV6-1 and J usage is TRBJ1-5; maybe TRBD1 (6 bases). The CDR3 length is 16 residues. Trimming took off 4 bases at V and 4 bases at J, with 17 bases between the two ends. Looked up from germline, CDR1 is MNHNS and CDR2 is SASEGT. The CDR3 DNA reads as TGTGCCAGCAGTGCCGGCGCTTGGGGGGCAAATCAGCCCCAGCATTTT. Translating gives CASSAGAWGANQPQHF.

J is TRBJ2-1 and V is TRBV7-2, with 13 bases lining up with TRBD2. This CDR3 has 15 amino acids. Germline V CDR1 and CDR2: SGHTA, FQGNSA. V lost 0 bases to trimming and J lost 7 bases; unmatched junction nucleotides: 0. CDR3: CASSLAGLAGNEQFF. The DNA for the CDR3 is TGTGCCAGCAGCTTAGCGGGACTAGCGGGGAATGAGCAGTTCTTC.

This rearrangement joins TRBV9 to TRBJ2-2; a weak D match, TRBD2 (5 bases). The CDR3 has 17 amino acids. V was trimmed by 0 bases and J by 0 bases, leaving 12 bases between them. The V gene's germline CDR1 is SGDLS and CDR2 YYNGEE. The CDR3 coding sequence is TGTGCCAGCAGCGTAGGAGGAGGCGGTGCGAACACCGGGGAGCTGTTTTTT. It codes for CASSVGGGGANTGELFF. The variable domain in full, with the rest retrieved from reference TRBV9 and TRBJ2-2, is DSGVTQTPKHLITATGQRVTLRCSPRSGDLSVYWYQQSLDQGLQFLIQYYNGEERAKGNILERFSAQQFPDLHSELNLSSLELGDSALYFCASSVGGGGANTGELFFGEGSRLTVL.

V gene TRBV11-2 combines with J gene TRBJ1-2; 7 bases fit TRBD1. The CDR3 sequence is 15 residues long. Germline CDR1 SGHAT, CDR2 FQNNGV. V was pared by 1 base and J by 8 bases, with 10 bases of the junction left unmatched. The CDR3: CASSLGPQGSRGYTF. The DNA of the CDR3 is TGTGCCAGCAGCTTAGGCCCACAGGGGTCGCGGGGCTACACCTTC.

The chain couples TRBV28 to TRBJ2-1, with D tentatively TRBD2 (6 bases). The germline gives CDR1 MDHEN, CDR2 SYDVKM. With 2 bases removed from V and 7 bases from J, the gap between germline ends came to 21 bases. CDR3 size: 17 residues. The CDR3 loop reads CASSLVSGLRILNEQFF. The CDR3, as DNA: TGTGCCAGCAGTTTAGTGAGCGGGCTAAGAATATTAAATGAGCAGTTCTTC. The full variable domain, rest sourced from reference TRBV28 and TRBJ2-1, is DVKVTQSSRYLVKRTGEKVFLECVQDMDHENMFWYRQDPGLGLRLIYFSYDVKMKEKGDIPEGYSVSREKKERFSLILESASTNQTSMYLCASSLVSGLRILNEQFFGPGTRLTVL.

As DNA, the CDR3 is TGTGCCAGCAGCTTCGATCAGGGCAGGGACTATGGCTACACCTTC. Its protein is CASSFDQGRDYGYTF. The genes are TRBV5-4 and TRBJ1-2; weak D call: TRBD1 (5 bases). Germline V CDR1 and CDR2: SGHNT, YYREEE (reference sequence). The CDR3 contains 15 residues. V dropped 2 bases and J dropped 3 bases, with 14 bases sitting between them. The full variable domain, rest sourced from reference TRBV5-4 and TRBJ1-2, is ETGVTQSPTHLIKTRGQQVTLRCSSQSGHNTVSWYQQALGQGPQFIFQYYREEENGRGNFPPRFSGLQFPNYSSELNVNALELDDSALYLCASSFDQGRDYGYTFGSGTRLTVV.

The chain combines TRBV28 with TRBJ1-2; no clear D. The germline CDR1 and CDR2 sequences are MDHEN and SYDVKM. The CDR3 is 16 amino acids. V gave up 6 bases and J gave up 3 bases, with 20 bases separating them. The CDR3 region has the DNA TGTGCCAGCAGCCTAAGCCCCCGGGGAGGAGACTATGGCTACACCTTC. It is translated as CASSLSPRGGDYGYTF.

CDR3 DNA sequence: TGTGCCAGCAGTTACAGGGGACGGTCCACTGAAGCTTTCTTT. Protein: CASSYRGRSTEAFF. This chain links TRBV6-5 with TRBJ1-1; weak D call: TRBD1 (5 bases). The CDR3 contains 14 residues. Germline V gene sequence: CDR1 MNHEY, CDR2 SVGAGI. The germline V and J ends were trimmed by 2 bases and 4 bases, with 11 bases remaining between them.

V usage is TRBV20-1 and J usage is TRBJ2-7; D is unclear. CDR1 and CDR2 from the germline V gene are DFQATT and SNEGSKA (reference sequence). The CDR3 covers 11 residues. V lost 5 bases and J lost 2, with 7 bases in between. CDR3 amino acids: CSAPLTYEQYF. The CDR3 coding sequence is TGCAGTGCTCCCCTAACCTACGAGCAGTACTTC.

In this sample, this clone turned up a few times. At the DNA level, this CDR3 is encoded by other sequences in the same sample as well. V and J are TRBV28 and TRBJ1-5; D gene unclear. The V gene lost 1 base and the J gene lost 4 bases, with 5 bases spanning the gap. Germline assignment: CDR1 MDHEN and CDR2 SYDVKM. CDR3 length: 13 residues. This CDR3 is CASSLSGNQPQHF. The CDR3 DNA follows: TGTGCCAGCAGTTTATCTGGGAATCAGCCCCAGCATTTT.

The chain uses TRBV20-1 and TRBJ1-5; the match to TRBD1 covers 8 bases. The CDR3 loop spans 13 amino acids. V gave up 3 bases and J gave up 4 bases; unmatched junction bases: 2. The germline V gene encodes CDR1 DFQATT and CDR2 SNEGSKA (reference sequence). CDR3 in amino acids: CSASWDRNQPQHF. CDR3 DNA sequence: TGCAGTGCTAGTTGGGACAGGAATCAGCCCCAGCATTTT.

This chain links TRBV27 with TRBJ1-1; tentatively, D is TRBD1 (5 bases). This CDR3 has 16 residues. Germline CDR1 is MNHEY and CDR2 is SMNVEV (reference sequence). V lost 0 bases and J lost 5, with 16 bases in between. The CDR3 region is CASSLSQGWVRTEAFF. CDR3 bases: TGTGCCAGCAGTTTATCCCAGGGATGGGTCAGGACTGAAGCTTTCTTT.

The J gene is TRBJ2-1, the V gene TRBV5-5; the match to TRBD1 covers 9 bases. Germline V gene lookup returns CDR1 SGHKS and CDR2 YYEKEE (reference sequence). V dropped 3 bases and J dropped 6; count of bases not matched to a gene: 1. This CDR3 has 13 residues. The CDR3 is CASSWDRANEQFF. The CDR3, as DNA: TGTGCCAGCAGCTGGGACAGGGCCAATGAGCAGTTCTTC. Filled out from reference TRBV5-5 and TRBJ2-1, the complete variable domain reads DAGVTQSPTHLIKTRGQQVTLRCSPISGHKSVSWYQQVLGQGPQFIFQYYEKEERGRGNFPDRFSARQFPNYSSELNVNALLLGDSALYLCASSWDRANEQFFGPGTRLTVL.

V gene TRBV24-1 combines with J gene TRBJ2-3, with 8 bases fitting TRBD2. Germline V gene lookup returns CDR1 KGHDR and CDR2 SFDVKD. The CDR3 has 11 residues. CDR3 in amino acids: CASGGTDTQYF. Written as DNA, the CDR3 is TGTGCAAGCGGGGGTACAGATACGCAGTATTTT.

J is TRBJ1-1 and V is TRBV28; D not resolved. V was trimmed by 3 bases and J by 10 bases, leaving 18 bases between them. The CDR3 sequence is 14 residues long. Germline V gene data show CDR1 as MDHEN and CDR2 as SYDVKM. This CDR3 is CASSFTVIGSRAFF. CDR3 DNA: TGTGCCAGCAGTTTCACTGTTATCGGTTCGAGAGCTTTCTTT.

The V gene is TRBV4-1, the J gene TRBJ2-3; D might be TRBD1 (6 bases). The germline V and J ends were trimmed by 3 bases and 1 base, with 8 bases remaining between them. CDR1 and CDR2 from the germline V gene are MGHRA and YSYEKL. The CDR3 is made up of 14 amino acids. The DNA for the CDR3 is TGCGCCAGCAGCCATAGACAGGGCACAGATACGCAGTATTTT. Its translation is CASSHRQGTDTQYF.

The V and J genes are TRBV6-5 and TRBJ1-5; TRBD1 is a possible D gene (6 bases). CDR1 MNHEY and CDR2 SVGAGI come from the germline V gene. This CDR3 comprises 15 residues. Trimming took 0 bases from V and 4 from J, leaving 10 bases between them. The DNA for the CDR3 is TGTGCCAGCAGTTACTCACAGGGTTATAATCAGCCCCAGCATTTT. The encoded protein is CASSYSQGYNQPQHF.

The chain is built from TRBV19 and TRBJ2-5, with 7 bases aligning to TRBD1. V dropped 9 bases and J dropped 5; count of bases not matched to a gene: 9. Germline CDR1 reads LNHDA; CDR2 reads SQIVND (reference sequence). CDR3 length: 13 amino acids. The DNA of the CDR3 is TGTGCCAGCCGGGACAGTGATAAGGAGACCCAGTACTTC. Its protein product is CASRDSDKETQYF.

The rearrangement links TRBV27 to TRBJ2-4; TRBD2 matches at 8 bases. Unmatched junction bases numbered 2, after V lost 3 bases and J lost 1 base. The CDR3 is 15 amino acids. CDR1 MNHEY and CDR2 SMNVEV come from the germline V gene (reference sequence). The CDR3 here is CASSFGGAAKNIQYF. Here the CDR3 DNA reads TGTGCCAGCAGTTTCGGGGGGGCGGCCAAAAACATTCAGTACTTC.

The CDR3 DNA is TGTGCCAGCAGCTACCAACAGGGCGTTGAAGTCTACGAGCAGTACTTC. This codes for CASSYQQGVEVYEQYF. The chain carries TRBV3-1 (or the pseudogene TRBV3-2) and TRBJ2-7; TRBD1 is a possible D gene (6 bases). The CDR3 is made up of 16 amino acids. In germline, CDR1 is LGHDT, CDR2 YNNKEL (reference sequence). The V and J ends lost 5 bases and 3 bases respectively, with 20 bases between them.

The CDR3 region is CASSQEGGNTEAFF. Here the CDR3 DNA reads TGCGCCAGCAGCCAGGAGGGAGGGAACACTGAAGCTTTCTTT. This chain connects TRBV4-3 to TRBJ1-1; D is uncertain. In germline, CDR1 is LGHNA, CDR2 YSLEER. Trimming left V 3 bases short and J 1 base short, with 9 bases between. The CDR3 totals 14 residues.

In DNA form, the CDR3 reads TGTGCCAGCAGCACCCACACAGGGGACTATGGCTACACCTTC. Residues: CASSTHTGDYGYTF. The chain employs TRBV11-2 and TRBJ1-2; 7 bases fit TRBD1. CDR3 length equals 14 residues. The V segment lost 5 bases and the J segment 3 bases; nucleotides outside the gene matches: 6. Germline assignment: CDR1 SGHAT and CDR2 FQNNGV.